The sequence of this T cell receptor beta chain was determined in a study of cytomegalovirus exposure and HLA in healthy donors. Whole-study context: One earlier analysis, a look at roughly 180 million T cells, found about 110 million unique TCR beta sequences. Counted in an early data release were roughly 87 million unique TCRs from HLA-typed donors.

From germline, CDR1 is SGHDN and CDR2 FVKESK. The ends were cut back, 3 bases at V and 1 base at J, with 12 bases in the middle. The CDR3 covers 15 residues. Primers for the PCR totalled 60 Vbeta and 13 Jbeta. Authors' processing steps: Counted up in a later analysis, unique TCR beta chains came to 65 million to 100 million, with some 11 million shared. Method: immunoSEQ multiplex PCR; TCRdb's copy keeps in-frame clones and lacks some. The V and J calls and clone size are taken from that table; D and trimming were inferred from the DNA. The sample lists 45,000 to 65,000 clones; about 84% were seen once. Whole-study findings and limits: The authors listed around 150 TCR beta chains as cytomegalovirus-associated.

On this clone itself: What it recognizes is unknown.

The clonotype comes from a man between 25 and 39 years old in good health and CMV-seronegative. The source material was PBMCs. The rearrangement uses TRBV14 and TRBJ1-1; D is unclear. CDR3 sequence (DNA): TGTGCCAGCAGCCACACGAATACACAGAACACTGAAGCTTTCTTT. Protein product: CASSHTNTQNTEAFF.